This entry lists 30 T cell receptor beta chains sequenced from one sample in a study of T cell responses to AZD1222 COVID-19 vaccine. Assay used: immunoSEQ multiplex PCR; TCRdb lists only in-frame clones, some missing. The table shows 120,000 or so clones, with approximately 90% occurring only once. The sequenced sample was peripheral blood, obtained on day 0 of AZD1222 vaccination. These receptors originate from an adult in good health.

The rearrangement joins TRBV7-9 to TRBJ1-4; maybe TRBD1 (5 bases). With 7 bases removed from V and 3 bases from J, the gap between germline ends came to 9 bases. Germline CDR1 and CDR2: SEHNR and FQNEAQ (reference sequence). The CDR3 covers 13 residues. CDR3 nucleotides: TGTGCCAGCACGAGGGGAGCTAATGAAAAACTGTTTTTT. Translating gives CASTRGANEKLFF.

This chain links TRBV13 with TRBJ1-6; D not certain. Per the germline V gene, CDR1 is PRHDT and CDR2 is FYEKMQ (reference sequence). This CDR3 region has 16 residues. V was cut by 2 bases and J by 8 bases, with 16 bases left in between. CDR3 nucleotide sequence: TGTGCCAGCAGCTTATTTAGGGATGCTGCCGATTCACCCCTCCACTTT. It specifies CASSLFRDAADSPLHF.

The chain recombines TRBV24-1 with TRBJ2-1; 8 positions match TRBD1. Unmatched junction bases numbered 8, after V lost 2 bases and J lost 3 bases. The CDR3 is 17 residues long. Germline CDR1 and CDR2: KGHDR and SFDVKD. CDR3 residues: CATSDSRRTGHYNEQFF. In nucleotides, the CDR3 is TGTGCCACCAGTGATTCGCGACGGACAGGGCACTACAATGAGCAGTTCTTC.

This chain uses TRBV9 with TRBJ2-2; possible D gene TRBD2, 5 bases. CDR3 length: 15 residues. Trimming removed 1 base at V and 4 bases at J, with 11 bases between. In germline, CDR1 is SGDLS, CDR2 YYNGEE. The chain's CDR3 is CASSVNSRGTGELFF. The CDR3 DNA reads TGTGCCAGCAGCGTAAACTCTCGGGGCACCGGGGAGCTGTTTTTT. Using reference TRBV9 and TRBJ2-2 for the parts outside the CDR3, the full variable domain is DSGVTQTPKHLITATGQRVTLRCSPRSGDLSVYWYQQSLDQGLQFLIQYYNGEERAKGNILERFSAQQFPDLHSELNLSSLELGDSALYFCASSVNSRGTGELFFGEGSRLTVL.

This clone has more than one count but fewer than ten. V gene TRBV7-7 combines with J gene TRBJ2-2, with 8 bases matching TRBD1. The germline CDR1 and CDR2 sequences are SSHAT and FNYEAQ (reference sequence). CDR3 length: 15 residues. After removal of 5 bases from V and 7 bases from J, the junction contained 9 bases not matched to a gene. The CDR3 loop is CASSARTGLGGELFF. The CDR3 bases are TGTGCCAGCAGCGCCCGGACAGGGCTGGGCGGGGAGCTGTTTTTT.

The rearrangement links TRBV3-1 (or the pseudogene TRBV3-2) to TRBJ1-2; the D gene is possibly TRBD1 (5 bases). This CDR3 is built from 15 residues. V shed 1 base and J shed 8 bases, with 17 bases lying between them. CDR1 and CDR2 (germline): LGHDT, YNNKEL (reference sequence). The CDR3 bases are TGTGCCAGCAGCCAAGGAGGGACTCTCTTGCGGGGCTACACCTTC. Translating gives CASSQGGTLLRGYTF.

The chain links TRBV29-1 to TRBJ1-1; a possible D gene is TRBD1 (6 bases). CDR1 and CDR2 from the germline V gene are SQVTM and ANQGSEA. CDR3 size: 15 residues. V dropped 2 bases and J dropped 4 bases, with 17 bases sitting between them. CDR3 nucleotide sequence: TGCAGCGTTGAAACAGGGAGTTCATGGGGCACTGAAGCTTTCTTT. Protein sequence: CSVETGSSWGTEAFF.

The chain employs TRBV6-7 and TRBJ2-7, with 10 bases matching TRBD2. TRBV6-7 belongs to the ORF category, with a function that is uncertain. CDR3 length equals 16 residues. The V segment lost 6 bases and the J segment 3 bases; nucleotides outside the gene matches: 11. The CDR3 nucleotides are TGTGCCAGCAGCACCCGAAGACTAGCGGGTAACTACGAGCAGTACTTC. This sequence encodes CASSTRRLAGNYEQYF.

The CDR3 reads CAWSQDYNEQFF. The CDR3 DNA reads as TGTGCCTGGAGTCAAGACTACAATGAGCAGTTCTTC. The V call is TRBV30, the J call TRBJ2-1; no firm D call. The germline gives CDR1 GTSNPN, CDR2 SVGIG (reference sequence). V shed 2 bases and J shed 3 bases, with 5 bases lying between them. There are 12 residues in the CDR3.

About this clone: The same CDR3 can be traced to other DNA sequences in this sample. V is TRBV5-1 and J is TRBJ1-1; TRBD1 might be the D (5 bases). Germline values: CDR1 SGHRS, CDR2 YFSETQ. The CDR3 has 14 residues. The V end was cut by 4 bases, the J end by 0 bases, with 10 bases between. CDR3 loop: CASSLGTVNTEAFF. The CDR3 nucleotides are TGCGCCAGCAGCCTTGGGACCGTGAACACTGAAGCTTTCTTT.

Remarks on this clone: At one end the junction does not follow the germline gene, possibly because of a read error. The chain is built from TRBV7-9 and TRBJ2-1; 11 positions match TRBD2. The CDR3 spans 15 residues. Germline CDR1 reads SEHNR; CDR2 reads FQNEAQ (reference sequence). The CDR3 coding sequence is TGTGCCAGCAGCTCCTACGGGGTTAGCGGGAGGGGCACGGTCTTC. Translation gives CASSSYGVSGRGTVF.

The chain is built from TRBV9 and TRBJ2-1, with 8 positions matching TRBD2. Germline loops: CDR1 SGDLS, CDR2 YYNGEE. The CDR3 covers 16 residues. The V gene end was trimmed by 4 bases and the J gene end by 8 bases; junction bases not matched to a gene: 14. CDR3 bases: TGTGCCAGCAGCCCTACTAGCGGTCACCCGAGGGATGAGCAGTTCTTC. It yields the protein CASSPTSGHPRDEQFF.

This chain links TRBV11-2 with TRBJ1-2, with D unclear. The CDR3 sequence is 13 residues long. V was shortened by 0 bases and J by 8 bases, with 10 bases between the two germline ends. Germline CDR1 SGHAT, CDR2 FQNNGV. The CDR3 nucleotides read TGTGCCAGCAGCTTAGAGTATCGGAGGGGCTACACCTTC. Its translation is CASSLEYRRGYTF. The entire variable domain, with the rest obtained from reference TRBV11-2 and TRBJ1-2, is as follows: EAGVAQSPRYKIIEKRQSVAFWCNPISGHATLYWYQQILGQGPKLLIQFQNNGVVDDSQLPKDRFSAERLKGVDSTLKIQPAKLEDSAVYLCASSLEYRRGYTFGSGTRLTVV.

V and J are TRBV18 and TRBJ1-6; tentative D call: TRBD1 (6 bases). The germline V and J ends were trimmed by 4 bases and 4 bases, with 11 bases remaining between them. Germline CDR1 KGHSH, CDR2 LQKENI. There are 15 residues in the CDR3. The CDR3 coding sequence is TGTGCCAGCTCACAACGGGACACTTATAATTCACCCCTCCACTTT. Amino acid sequence: CASSQRDTYNSPLHF.

This clone has just one count. The chain couples TRBV9 to TRBJ1-1, with 7 bases identical to TRBD1. The CDR3 has 15 residues. Trimming at V came to 0 bases and at J to 0 bases, leaving 2 bases not matched to a gene. The V gene's germline CDR1 is SGDLS and CDR2 YYNGEE. Written as DNA, the CDR3 is TGTGCCAGCAGCGTAGGGGACAGATTGAACACTGAAGCTTTCTTT. Its translation: CASSVGDRLNTEAFF.

The CDR3 DNA follows: TGTGCCAGCAGCTTGGGACTCAGCTCCTACGAGCAGTACTTC. This encodes CASSLGLSSYEQYF. The V call is TRBV5-6, the J call TRBJ2-7, with no clear D. Trimming stripped 0 bases from V and 0 bases from J, with 7 bases between. Germline V lookup: CDR1 SGHDT, CDR2 YYEEEE. CDR3 size: 14 residues. Together with reference TRBV5-6 and TRBJ2-7, the CDR3 gives the full variable domain: DAGVTQSPTHLIKTRGQQVTLRCSPKSGHDTVSWYQQALGQGPQFIFQYYEEEERQRGNFPDRFSGHQFPNYSSELNVNALLLGDSALYLCASSLGLSSYEQYFGPGTRLTVT.

V and J are TRBV5-1 and TRBJ1-1; maybe TRBD1 (5 bases). Germline CDR1 and CDR2: SGHRS and YFSETQ. There are 15 residues in the CDR3. Trimming cost V 6 bases and J 1 base, with 16 bases left between them. The CDR3 region is CASKVGSGKNTEAFF. The CDR3 DNA follows: TGCGCCAGCAAGGTTGGGTCAGGGAAGAACACTGAAGCTTTCTTT.

This chain connects TRBV5-1 to TRBJ1-1, with no clear D. V lost 4 bases and J lost 11, with 24 bases in between. Germline V gene lookup returns CDR1 SGHRS and CDR2 YFSETQ. The CDR3 is 15 residues long. For the CDR3, the DNA is TGCGCCAGCAGCGTAGTGGATAAGGACTCCTCAAAGGCTTTCTTT. Translated: CASSVVDKDSSKAFF.

The chain couples TRBV5-1 to TRBJ2-7; D may be TRBD1 (6 bases). CDR3 length: 15 amino acids. V shed 0 bases and J shed 0 bases, with 10 bases lying between them. Germline lookup yields CDR1 SGHRS and CDR2 YFSETQ. The CDR3 here is CASSLGTVDSYEQYF. The DNA for the CDR3 is TGCGCCAGCAGCTTGGGGACAGTAGACTCCTACGAGCAGTACTTC.

The chain has TRBV7-7 and TRBJ2-1; 9 bases agree with TRBD2. The junction had 14 bases not matched to a gene; V was cut back by 5 bases and J by 9 bases. Per the germline V gene, CDR1 is SSHAT and CDR2 is FNYEAQ (reference sequence). The CDR3 contains 16 residues. The CDR3 DNA reads as TGTGCCAGCAGCCTAGAGGCTCTAGCGGGACCAAGTGAGCAGTTCTTC. Protein product: CASSLEALAGPSEQFF.

The rearrangement joins TRBV4-2 to TRBJ1-3; D unclear. CDR1 is LGHNA and CDR2 is YNFKEQ in the germline V gene. Trimming took off 0 bases at V and 0 bases at J, with 12 bases between the two ends. This CDR3 has 17 residues. As DNA, the CDR3 is TGTGCCAGCAGCCAAGATAGCGGTGGGAGCTCTGGAAACACCATATATTTT. Its translation is CASSQDSGGSSGNTIYF.

This chain links TRBV6-5 with TRBJ2-1, with TRBD2 matching 7 bases. The CDR3 runs 14 residues. V gave up 2 bases and J gave up 5 bases; unmatched junction bases: 3. CDR1 MNHEY and CDR2 SVGAGI come from the germline V gene. The DNA for the CDR3 is TGTGCCAGCAGTTACGCGGGAGCAGACAATGAGCAGTTCTTC. The encoded protein is CASSYAGADNEQFF.

This chain joins TRBV18 and TRBJ2-1; 13 bases align to TRBD2. Germline V gene data show CDR1 as KGHSH and CDR2 as LQKENI. The junction had 6 bases not matched to a gene; V was cut back by 6 bases and J by 10 bases. This CDR3 region has 14 residues. The CDR3 is CASSGTSGKTEQFF. Written as DNA, the CDR3 is TGTGCCAGCTCGGGGACTAGCGGGAAGACCGAGCAGTTCTTC. The full variable domain, rest sourced from reference TRBV18 and TRBJ2-1, is NAGVMQNPRHLVRRRGQEARLRCSPMKGHSHVYWYRQLPEEGLKFMVYLQKENIIDESGMPKERFSAEFPKEGPSILRIQQVVRGDSAAYFCASSGTSGKTEQFFGPGTRLTVL.

V is TRBV6-5 and J is TRBJ1-1; the match to TRBD1 covers 8 bases. From germline, CDR1 is MNHEY and CDR2 SVGAGI. The CDR3 totals 14 residues. J was trimmed by 4 bases and V by 10 bases; bases with no gene match: 11. In nucleotides, the CDR3 is TGTGCCACCACCGCAGGGGGCGTGGGCACTGAAGCTTTCTTT. Its protein is CATTAGGVGTEAFF.

This clone was detected only once. The chain has TRBV6-5 and TRBJ1-5; D uncertain. V lost 8 bases to trimming and J lost 11 bases, with 22 bases between them. Germline V lookup: CDR1 MNHEY, CDR2 SVGAGI. The CDR3 has 14 residues. The CDR3 nucleotides read TGTGCCAGCGTGGAAGACGGCCGTTCGAGGGCCCAGCATTTT. Amino acid sequence: CASVEDGRSRAQHF.

V and J are TRBV20-1 and TRBJ2-7; the D gene could be TRBD1 or TRBD2 (5 bases each). The V end lost 3 bases, the J end lost 0 bases, and 15 bases lay between the germline ends. The length of the CDR3 is 15 residues. CDR1 and CDR2 from the germline V gene are DFQATT and SNEGSKA (reference sequence). The CDR3 bases are TGCAGTGCTAGTATAGGGACGGTGTCCTCCTACGAGCAGTACTTC. Translating it yields CSASIGTVSSYEQYF.

The chain is built from TRBV30 and TRBJ2-7, with a possible D match to TRBD2 (5 bases). This CDR3 contains 14 residues. Trimming removed 4 bases from V and 6 bases from J, with 19 bases in between. Germline V gene lookup returns CDR1 GTSNPN and CDR2 SVGIG (reference sequence). CDR3 DNA: TGTGCCTGGAAGGTTTCTAGCTTGTCTCGCGAGCAGTACTTC. This encodes CAWKVSSLSREQYF. Using reference TRBV30 and TRBJ2-7 for the parts outside the CDR3, the full variable domain is SQTIHQWPATLVQPVGSPLSLECTVEGTSNPNLYWYRQAAGRGLQLLFYSVGIGQISSEVPQNLSASRPQDRQFILSSKKLLLSDSGFYLCAWKVSSLSREQYFGPGTRLTVT.

V is TRBV11-2 and J is TRBJ2-7; TRBD2 agrees at 7 bases. Germline CDR1 and CDR2: SGHAT and FQNNGV. There are 17 residues in the CDR3. Trimming took 4 bases from V and 3 from J; bases not matched to a gene: 15. CDR3 nucleotides: TGTGCCAGCAGCTGGGGGGGGTCGACCCTATTGGGCTACGAGCAGTACTTC. It yields the protein CASSWGGSTLLGYEQYF.

The chain uses TRBV11-3 and TRBJ1-1; D remains unclear. CDR1 is SGHNT and CDR2 is YENEEA in the germline V gene. Trimming took off 2 bases at V and 5 bases at J, with 12 bases between the two ends. There are 14 residues in the CDR3. DNA for the CDR3: TGTGCCAGCAGCTTAACATCAGGTAATACTGAAGCTTTCTTT. Translation: CASSLTSGNTEAFF.

CDR3 sequence reads: CASSYQGGMSPLHF. CDR3 coding DNA: TGTGCCAGCAGCTATCAGGGGGGAATGTCACCCCTCCACTTT. The rearrangement links TRBV7-3 to TRBJ1-6, with 7 nucleotides matching TRBD1. The CDR3 consists of 14 residues. Trimming removed 4 bases from V and 10 bases from J; junction bases left unmatched: 7. Germline V gives CDR1 SGHTA, CDR2 FQGTGA.